This entry features one TCR beta chain sequence. Its cognate antigen is unknown. The entry originates in a study of T-cell memory formation after mild COVID-19. Overall study findings and caveats: SARS-CoV-2 specificity was not confirmed for second-wave clones peaking on day 37.

TCRdb independently ran MiXCR on the 5' RACE reads; one entry per CDR3 protein. The sample records 240,000 or so distinct CDR3 sequences, around a tenth being singletons. CDR1 is MNHEY, CDR2 SVGAGI, per germline. The V end was cut by 4 bases, the J end by 0 bases, with 8 bases between. The CDR3 totals 14 residues. The sample was PBMCs or a T cell subset sorted from them (not recorded which). This chain links TRBV6-5 with TRBJ2-3; maybe TRBD2 (5 bases). The clonotype comes from a man between 18 and 29 years old who had mild COVID-19 (a few samples of this study predate the infection). Cell type and time point are not known. The CDR3 DNA follows: TGTGCCAGCAGTTCCGGGATTAGCACAGATACGCAGTATTTT. It is translated as CASSSGISTDTQYF.